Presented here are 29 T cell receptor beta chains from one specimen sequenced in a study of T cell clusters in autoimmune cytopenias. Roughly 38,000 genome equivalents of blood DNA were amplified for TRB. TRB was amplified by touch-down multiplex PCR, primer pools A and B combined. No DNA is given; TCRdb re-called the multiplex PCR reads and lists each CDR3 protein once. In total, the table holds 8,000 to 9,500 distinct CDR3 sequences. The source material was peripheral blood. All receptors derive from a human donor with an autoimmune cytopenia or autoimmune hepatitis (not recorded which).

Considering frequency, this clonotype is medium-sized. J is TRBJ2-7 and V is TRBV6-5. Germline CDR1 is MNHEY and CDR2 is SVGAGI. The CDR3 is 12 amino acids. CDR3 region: CASSSGVHEQYF.

CDR3 loop: CASSTDLAGGWPQHF. The chain couples TRBV19 to TRBJ1-5. The germline gives CDR1 LNHDA, CDR2 SQIVND (reference sequence). This CDR3 comprises 15 residues.

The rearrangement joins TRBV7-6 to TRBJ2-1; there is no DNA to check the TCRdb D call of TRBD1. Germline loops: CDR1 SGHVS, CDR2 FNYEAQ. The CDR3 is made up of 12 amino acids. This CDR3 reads CASSFPGGEQFF.

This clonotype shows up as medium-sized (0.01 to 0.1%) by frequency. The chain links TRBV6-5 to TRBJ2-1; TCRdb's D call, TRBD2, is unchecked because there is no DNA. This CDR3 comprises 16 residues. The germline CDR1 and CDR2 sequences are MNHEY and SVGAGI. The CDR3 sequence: CASTAGWEADYNEQFF.

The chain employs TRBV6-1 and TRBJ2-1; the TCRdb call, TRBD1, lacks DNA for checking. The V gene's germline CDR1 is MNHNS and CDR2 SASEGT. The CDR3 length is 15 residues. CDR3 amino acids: CASSIRDRIDNEQFF.

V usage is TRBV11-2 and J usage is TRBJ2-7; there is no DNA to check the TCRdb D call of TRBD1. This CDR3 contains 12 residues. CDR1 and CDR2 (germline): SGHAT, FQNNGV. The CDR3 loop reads CASSLPGREQYF.

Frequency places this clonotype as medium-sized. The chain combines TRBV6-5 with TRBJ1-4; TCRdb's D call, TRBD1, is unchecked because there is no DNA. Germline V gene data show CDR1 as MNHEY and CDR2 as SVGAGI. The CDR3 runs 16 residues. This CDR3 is CASSRDTSATNEKLFF.

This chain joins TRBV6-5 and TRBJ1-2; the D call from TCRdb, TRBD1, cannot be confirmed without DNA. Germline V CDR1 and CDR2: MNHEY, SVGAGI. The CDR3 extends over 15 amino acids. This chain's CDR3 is CASSTPDTTNYGYTF.

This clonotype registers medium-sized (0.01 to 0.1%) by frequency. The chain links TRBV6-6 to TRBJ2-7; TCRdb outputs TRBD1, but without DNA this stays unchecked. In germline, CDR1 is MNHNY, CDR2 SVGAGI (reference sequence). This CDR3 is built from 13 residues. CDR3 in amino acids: CASKSRGDYEQYF.

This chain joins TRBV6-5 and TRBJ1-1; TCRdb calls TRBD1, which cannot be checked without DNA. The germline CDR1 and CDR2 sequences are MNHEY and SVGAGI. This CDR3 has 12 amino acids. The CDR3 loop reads CASSSTGPEAFF.

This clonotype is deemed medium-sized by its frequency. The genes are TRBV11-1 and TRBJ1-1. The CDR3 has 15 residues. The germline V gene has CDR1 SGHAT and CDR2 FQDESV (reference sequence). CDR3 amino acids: CASSLGETPNTEAFF.

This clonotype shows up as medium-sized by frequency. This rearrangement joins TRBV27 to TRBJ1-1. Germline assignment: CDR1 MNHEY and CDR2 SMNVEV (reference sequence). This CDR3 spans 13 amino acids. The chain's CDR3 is CASRANTHPEAFF.

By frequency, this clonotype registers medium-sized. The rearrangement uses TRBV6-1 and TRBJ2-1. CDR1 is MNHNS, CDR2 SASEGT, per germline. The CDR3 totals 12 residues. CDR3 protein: CASLLGFTEQFF.

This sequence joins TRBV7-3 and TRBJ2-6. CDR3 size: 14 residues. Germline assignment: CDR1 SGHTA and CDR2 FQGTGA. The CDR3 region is CASSFTAGANVLTF.

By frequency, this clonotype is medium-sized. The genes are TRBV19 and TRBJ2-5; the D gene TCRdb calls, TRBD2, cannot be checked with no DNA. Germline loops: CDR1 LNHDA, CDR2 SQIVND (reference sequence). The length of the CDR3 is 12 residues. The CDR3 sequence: CASGRGPETQYF.

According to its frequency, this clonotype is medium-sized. This chain's CDR3 is CATSRVSSYEQYF. The rearrangement joins TRBV7-9 to TRBJ2-7; TCRdb returns TRBD1, unconfirmable since there is no DNA. The germline V gene has CDR1 SEHNR and CDR2 FQNEAQ (reference sequence). This CDR3 has 13 amino acids.

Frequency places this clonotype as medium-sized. The CDR3 region is CASSAPLQGVNTEAFF. The V call is TRBV19, the J call TRBJ1-1; the D call of TRBD1 rests on TCRdb alone, since no DNA is present to check it. The CDR3 has 16 residues. The V gene's germline CDR1 is LNHDA and CDR2 SQIVND (reference sequence). The variable domain in full, completed from reference TRBV19 and TRBJ1-1, reads DGGITQSPKYLFRKEGQNVTLSCEQNLNHDAMYWYRQDPGQGLRLIYYSQIVNDFQKGDIAEGYSVSREKKESFPLTVTSAQKNPTAFYLCASSAPLQGVNTEAFFGQGTRLTVV.

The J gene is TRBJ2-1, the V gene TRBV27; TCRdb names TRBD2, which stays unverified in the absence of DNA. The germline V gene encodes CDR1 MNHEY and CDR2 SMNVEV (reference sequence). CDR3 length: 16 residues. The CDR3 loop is CASSLILAATYNEQFF.

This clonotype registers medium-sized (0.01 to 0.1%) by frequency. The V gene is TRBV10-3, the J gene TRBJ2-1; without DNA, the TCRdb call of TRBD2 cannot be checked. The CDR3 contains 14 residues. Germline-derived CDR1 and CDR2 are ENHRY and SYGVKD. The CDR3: CAITDGTSPIRQFF.

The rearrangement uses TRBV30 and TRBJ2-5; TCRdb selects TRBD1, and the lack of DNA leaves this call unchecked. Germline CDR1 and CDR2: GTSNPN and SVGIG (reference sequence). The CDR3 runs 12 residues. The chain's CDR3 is CAWRDRAGTQYF.

The CDR3 reads CASSIWGQGANQPQHF. The rearrangement uses TRBV19 and TRBJ1-5; TCRdb's D gene call, TRBD1, goes unchecked for lack of DNA. The length of the CDR3 is 16 residues. Germline V lookup: CDR1 LNHDA, CDR2 SQIVND (reference sequence).

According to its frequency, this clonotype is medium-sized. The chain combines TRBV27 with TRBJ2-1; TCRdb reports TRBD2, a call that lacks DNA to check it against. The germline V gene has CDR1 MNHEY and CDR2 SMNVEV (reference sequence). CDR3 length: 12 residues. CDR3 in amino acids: CASSLGGTEQFF.

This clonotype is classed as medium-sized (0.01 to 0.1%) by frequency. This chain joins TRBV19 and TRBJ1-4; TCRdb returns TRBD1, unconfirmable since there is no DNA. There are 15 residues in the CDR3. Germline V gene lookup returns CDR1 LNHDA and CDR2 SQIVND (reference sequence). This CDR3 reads CASSIGTGPGEKLFF.

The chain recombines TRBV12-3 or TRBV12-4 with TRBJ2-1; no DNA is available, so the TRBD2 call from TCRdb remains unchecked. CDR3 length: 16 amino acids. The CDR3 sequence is CASSLRREGLRNEQFF.

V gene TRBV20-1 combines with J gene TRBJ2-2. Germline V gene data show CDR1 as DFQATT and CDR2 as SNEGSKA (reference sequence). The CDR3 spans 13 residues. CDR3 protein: CSAPFDYTGELFF.

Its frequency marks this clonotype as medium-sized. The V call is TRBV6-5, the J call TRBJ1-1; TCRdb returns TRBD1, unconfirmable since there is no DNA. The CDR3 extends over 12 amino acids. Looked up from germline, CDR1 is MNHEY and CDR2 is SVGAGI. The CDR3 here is CASSSEQGPAFF.

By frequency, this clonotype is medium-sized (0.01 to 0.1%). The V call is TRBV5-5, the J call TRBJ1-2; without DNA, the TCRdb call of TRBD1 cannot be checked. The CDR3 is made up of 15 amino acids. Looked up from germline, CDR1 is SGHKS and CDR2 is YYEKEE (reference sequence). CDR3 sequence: CASSNGQGANYGYTF.

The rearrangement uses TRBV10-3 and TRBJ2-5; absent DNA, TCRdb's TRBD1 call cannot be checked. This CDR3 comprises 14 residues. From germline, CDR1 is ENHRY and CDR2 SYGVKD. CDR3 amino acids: CAISESKGEETQYF.

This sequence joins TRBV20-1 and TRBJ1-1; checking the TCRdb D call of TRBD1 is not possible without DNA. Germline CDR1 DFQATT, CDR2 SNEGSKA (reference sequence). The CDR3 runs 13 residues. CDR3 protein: CSATTGINTEAFF.